Listed here are 30 T cell receptor delta chains from one sample, sequenced in a study of gamma-delta T cells after stem cell transplantation. TCRdb called clones from the RT-PCR reads again using CATT. In the table there are approximately 3,200 delta-chain clones, about 2% of which are singletons. Sequenced sample: gamma-delta T cells. Receptors originate from a human donor. It is not recorded whose cells these are; they may come from a transplant donor.

This clone appeared a few times. A much larger clone differs from this one at a single base, so this may be a read error. V gene TRDV2 combines with J gene TRDJ1; 8 positions agree with TRDD3. Germline lookup yields CDR1 GEAIGNYY and CDR2 EKD. Losses at the gene ends were 3 bases for V and 0 bases for J; bases not matched to a gene: 23. The CDR3 is made up of 21 amino acids. CDR3 in amino acids: CACDLIIPSTGGHKYTDKLIF. The CDR3 DNA is TGTGCCTGTGACTTGATCATACCCAGTACTGGGGGTCATAAGTACACCGATAAACTCATCTTT.

In its sample, this clone ranks as medium-sized. The chain employs TRDV2 and TRDJ1; unclear D gene. From germline, CDR1 is GEAIGNYY and CDR2 EKD. This CDR3 comprises 16 residues. V lost 4 bases and J 0 bases, leaving 17 bases between the germline ends. This CDR3 is CACEGLVGSNTDKLIF. DNA of the CDR3: TGTGCCTGTGAAGGGTTAGTCGGGTCTAACACCGATAAACTCATCTTT.

In its sample, this clone is medium-sized. A much larger clone lies one base from this, so it may be a read error. The chain employs TRDV2 and TRDJ1; D uncertain. The CDR3 runs 20 residues. V was cut by 3 bases and J by 0 bases, with 28 bases left in between. Germline V gene sequence: CDR1 GEAIGNYY, CDR2 EKD. The CDR3 nucleotides read TGTGCCTGTGACCCGATCAGGTCGTTCGAACCGAGCCAATACACCGATAAACTCATCTTT. Translated, it gives CACDPIRSFEPSQYTDKLIF.

Sample share makes this clone medium-sized (0.01 to 0.1%). Other nucleotide sequences in the sample specify the same CDR3. This rearrangement joins TRDV2 to TRDJ3, with 12 bases aligning to TRDD3. Germline CDR1 and CDR2: GEAIGNYY and EKD. With 0 bases clipped from V and 10 bases from J, the junction kept 9 bases outside the gene matches. The CDR3 is 18 residues long. CDR3 amino acids: CACDTLLGDTAETRQMFF. The CDR3 DNA is TGTGCCTGTGACACCTTACTGGGGGATACCGCGGAGACCCGACAGATGTTTTTC.

Worth noting for this clone: A single base separates this from a much larger clone, so it may be a read error. At the DNA level, this CDR3 is encoded by other sequences in the same sample as well. The chain's CDR3 is CACDIWGGYPSGGDKLIF. The CDR3 nucleotides read TGCGCCTGTGACATTTGGGGGGGATACCCCTCAGGAGGCGATAAACTCATCTTT. The chain has TRDV2 and TRDJ1, with TRDD3 matching over 9 bases. Germline V gene lookup returns CDR1 GEAIGNYY and CDR2 EKD. This CDR3 has 18 amino acids.

This clone was counted only a few times. This sequence is one base from a far larger clone and is likely a read error. J is TRDJ1 and V is TRDV2, with TRDD2 as a possible D gene (5 bases). The V end lost 0 bases, the J end lost 10 bases, and 23 bases lay between the germline ends. Germline V gene sequence: CDR1 GEAIGNYY, CDR2 EKD. CDR3 length: 16 residues. CDR3 residues: CACDTAEPSSPRGLIF. In DNA form, the CDR3 reads TGTGCCTGTGACACCGCGGAGCCTTCGTCCCCTCGTGGACTCATCTTT.

The genes are TRDV2 and TRDJ3, with 11 bases lining up with TRDD3. Germline CDR1 is GEAIGNYY and CDR2 is EKD. There are 21 residues in the CDR3. The J segment lost 0 bases and the V segment lost 4 bases, leaving 13 bases of the junction unmatched. In nucleotides, the CDR3 is TGTGCCTGTGATCAACTTCCTACTCTGGGGGATACCTCCTGGGACACCCGACAGATGTTTTTC. Its translation: CACDQLPTLGDTSWDTRQMFF.

Worth noting for this clone: It may be a read error: a sequence one base away is much more abundant. This rearrangement joins TRDV2 to TRDJ1; 7 bases agree with TRDD3. Losses at the gene ends were 1 base for V and 4 bases for J; bases not matched to a gene: 23. The CDR3 consists of 20 residues. Germline V lookup: CDR1 GEAIGNYY, CDR2 EKD. The CDR3 nucleotides read TGTGCCTGTGACACAATCAGTTCCCCGACTGGGGAATATGATGGCGATAAACTCATCTTT. Translating it yields CACDTISSPTGEYDGDKLIF.

This clone was observed a handful of times. Compared with germline, one end of the junction differs, possibly owing to a read error. Other DNA sequences in the sample encode the same CDR3. The V and J genes are TRDV2 and TRDJ3; tentatively, D is TRDD3 (5 bases). The CDR3 is 20 amino acids. Germline V gene sequence: CDR1 GEAIGNYY, CDR2 EKD. CDR3 in amino acids: CACDTVPVLDSSWDTRQMFF. CDR3 nucleotide sequence: TGTGCCTGTGACACCGTTCCCGTATTGGACAGCTCCTGGGACACTCGACAGATGTTTTTC.

This clone was detected a few times. A read error may explain this, as a much larger clone is one base away. The chain is built from TRDV2 and TRDJ1; 12 bases are a match to TRDD3. The CDR3 has 22 residues. Germline CDR1 and CDR2: GEAIGNYY and EKD. The CDR3 loop is CACDTVNTGGYSPTEYTDKPIF. The CDR3 DNA reads TGTGCCTGTGACACCGTCAATACTGGGGGATACAGTCCAACTGAGTACACCGATAAACCCATCTTT.

Relative to its sample, this clone is medium-sized. The chain has TRDV1 and TRDJ1; 13 nucleotides agree with TRDD3. CDR3 size: 24 residues. CDR1 and CDR2 (germline): TSWWSYY, QGS. The junction had 26 bases not matched to a gene; V was cut back by 0 bases and J by 4 bases. The CDR3 nucleotides are TGTGCTCTTGGGGAACTACTTAAATCTACGCTCCTTACTGGGGGATACGCATTATACGATAAACTCATCTTT. This gives the protein CALGELLKSTLLTGGYALYDKLIF.

By frequency in the sample, this clone is medium-sized. The CDR3 DNA reads as TGTGCCTGTGACACCCTGGGGGAACCAAACACCGATAAACTCATCTTT. Amino acid sequence: CACDTLGEPNTDKLIF. The V and J genes are TRDV2 and TRDJ1; 8 positions agree with TRDD3. The CDR3 is 16 residues long. V shed 0 bases and J 0 bases; nucleotides not matched to a gene: 5. Germline V gives CDR1 GEAIGNYY, CDR2 EKD.

On this clone itself: TCRdb lists the protein of a much larger clone for this DNA, which differs at residue 16, so this is likely a read error; the protein given here is translated from the DNA itself. In DNA, the CDR3 is TGTGCTCTTGGGGAACTACTTAAATCTACGCTCCTTACTGGGGGACACGCATTATACGATAAACTCATCTTT. It codes for CALGELLKSTLLTGGHALYDKLIF. The chain is built from TRDV1 and TRDJ1; TRDD3 agrees at 9 bases. J was trimmed by 4 bases and V by 0 bases; bases with no gene match: 30. This CDR3 has 24 residues. The V gene's germline CDR1 is TSWWSYY and CDR2 QGS.

On this clone: The junction departs from the called germline gene at one end, perhaps through a read error. The chain has TRDV2 and TRDJ3; 10 positions agree with TRDD3. There are 19 residues in the CDR3. Germline V gene data show CDR1 as GEAIGNYY and CDR2 as EKD. DNA for the CDR3: TGTGCCTGTGGCACCGTGGTGGGGGATACCACCTGGGACACCCGACAGATGTTTTTC. Encoded protein: CACGTVVGDTTWDTRQMFF.

This clone was recorded a few times. A much more abundant neighbour one base away suggests this may be a read error. The V gene is TRDV2, the J gene TRDJ1; the D gene could be TRDD2 or TRDD3 (5 bases each). The germline gives CDR1 GEAIGNYY, CDR2 EKD. This CDR3 has 20 amino acids. The V and J ends lost 3 bases and 1 base respectively, with 29 bases between them. The CDR3 nucleotides read TGTGCCTGTGACTCTTCCATTGGCCCGCTTTACCGGGGAGGCACCGATAAACTCATCTTT. Translating it yields CACDSSIGPLYRGGTDKLIF.

This clone was seen more than once but under ten times. The chain employs TRDV1 and TRDJ1; 8 bases are shared with TRDD3. The CDR3 has 21 amino acids. The junction had 21 bases not matched to a gene; V was cut back by 0 bases and J by 3 bases. Germline loops: CDR1 TSWWSYY, CDR2 QGS. CDR3 in amino acids: CALGELEAPFWDWGLADKLIF. CDR3 sequence (DNA): TGTGCTCTTGGGGAACTAGAAGCTCCCTTCTGGGACTGGGGGCTAGCCGATAAACTCATCTTT.

Concerning this clone itself: This is likely an artifact of a read error, given a far larger clone one base away. This chain links TRDV1 with TRDJ1, with 8 bases fitting TRDD3. This CDR3 contains 26 residues. CDR1 is TSWWSYY, CDR2 QGS, per germline. Trimming removed 0 bases from V and 0 bases from J; junction bases left unmatched: 33. DNA of the CDR3: TGTGCTCTTGGGGAACTGAGTCTGGCCCCCGGGGACTGGGGGGTACTCGAAGGATTACACACCGATAAACTCATCTTT. The encoded protein is CALGELSLAPGDWGVLEGLHTDKLIF.

This clone has more than one count but fewer than ten. The rearrangement joins TRDV2 to TRDJ1, with TRDD3 matching 8 bases. The J call may be mistaken, given a closer DNA end match to TRDJ2. The CDR3 runs to 18 residues. From germline, CDR1 is GEAIGNYY and CDR2 EKD. DNA of the CDR3: TGTGCCTGTGACCCGCTGGGGATACACCCCCCCATGGGAGCACAACTCTTCTTT. It is translated as CACDPLGIHPPMGAQLFF.

Of note for this clone: This may come from a read error, since a much larger clone is one base off. The same CDR3 can be traced to other DNA sequences in this sample. This chain joins TRDV2 and TRDJ1, with D uncertain. This CDR3 has 17 amino acids. Germline assignment: CDR1 GEAIGNYY and CDR2 EKD. V was shortened by 1 base and J by 7 bases, with 24 bases between the two germline ends. The CDR3: CACDTVEGGIAAGKLIF. The CDR3 nucleotides read TGTGCCTGTGACACTGTCGAGGGCGGTATTGCTGCTGGTAAACTCATCTTT.

Note on this clone: One base away lies a much larger clone, so this may be a sequencing read error. The V gene is TRDV2, the J gene TRDJ1, with 8 bases identical to TRDD3. Per germline, CDR1 GEAIGNYY and CDR2 EKD. This CDR3 comprises 21 residues. J was trimmed by 3 bases and V by 0 bases; bases with no gene match: 23. CDR3 region: CACDTGLLLFGGSSSPDKLIF. CDR3 nucleotides: TGTGCCTGTGACACCGGCCTTCTTTTGTTTGGGGGATCGAGCTCTCCCGATAAACTCATCTTT.

This clone was counted a few times. A far more abundant clone sits one base away, making this likely a read error. The chain has TRDV2 and TRDJ1; 10 bases fit TRDD3. Germline CDR1 GEAIGNYY, CDR2 EKD. The CDR3 is 15 amino acids. V lost 4 bases to trimming and J lost 1 base; unmatched junction nucleotides: 5. The DNA of the CDR3 is TGTGCCTGTGATAGCTGGGGGATATCCACCGATAAACTCATCTTT. Its protein is CACDSWGISTDKLIF.

Judged by abundance, this clone is medium-sized. The genes are TRDV1 and TRDJ1; the match to TRDD3 covers 9 bases. The germline V gene encodes CDR1 TSWWSYY and CDR2 QGS. This CDR3 region has 18 residues. J lost 4 bases, V lost 9 bases, and 21 bases had no gene match. The CDR3 region is CALPTIPTWTGGLDKLIF. The CDR3 DNA reads TGTGCTCTCCCTACTATTCCTACGTGGACTGGGGGACTCGATAAACTCATCTTT.

This clone has only a few counts. A read error may explain this, as a much larger clone is one base away. The chain couples TRDV2 to TRDJ1; D possibly uses TRDD1 or TRDD3 (5 bases each). From germline, CDR1 is GEAIGNYY and CDR2 EKD. The CDR3 is 16 amino acids. CDR3: CARDEMGPLSTDKLIF. The CDR3 bases are TGTGCCCGTGACGAAATGGGGCCGCTTTCCACCGATAAACTCATCTTT.

This chain links TRDV2 with TRDJ3; 8 nucleotides line up with TRDD3. Germline V lookup: CDR1 GEAIGNYY, CDR2 EKD. V lost 4 bases and J lost 0; bases outside the gene matches: 10. CDR3 length equals 19 residues. Here the CDR3 reads CACDYWGATSSWDTRQMFF. The CDR3 region has the DNA TGTGCCTGTGATTACTGGGGGGCAACCTCCTCCTGGGACACCCGACAGATGTTTTTC.

This clone rates as medium-sized (0.01 to 0.1%). The chain links TRDV2 to TRDJ1, with D perhaps matching TRDD3 (5 bases). The length of the CDR3 is 13 residues. Germline V gene data show CDR1 as GEAIGNYY and CDR2 as EKD. The V end lost 2 bases, the J end lost 3 bases, and 9 bases lay between the germline ends. The CDR3 nucleotides read TGTGCCTGTGACAAGATACAATCCGATAAACTCATCTTT. Amino acid sequence: CACDKIQSDKLIF.

As regards this clone: This may be a read error, as it is one base from a much larger clone. The same CDR3 arises from other DNA sequences in this sample as well. The V call is TRDV2, the J call TRDJ3, with 10 bases identical to TRDD3. After removal of 4 bases from V and 0 bases from J, the junction contained 20 bases not matched to a gene. Germline V gene data show CDR1 as GEAIGNYY and CDR2 as EKD. This CDR3 is 23 amino acids long. The CDR3 loop reads CACDYALTGGSPLSSWDTRQMFF. The DNA for the CDR3 is TGTGCCTGTGATTACGCTCTTACTGGGGGATCCCCCCTAAGCTCCTGGGACACCCGACAGATGTTTTTC.

This clone was detected a few times. A much larger clone lies a single base off, so this may be a read error. This sequence joins TRDV2 and TRDJ1; TRDD3 is a possible D gene (6 bases). Germline CDR1 GEAIGNYY, CDR2 EKD. The ends were cut back, 6 bases at V and 2 bases at J, with 21 bases in the middle. This CDR3 has 16 amino acids. CDR3 loop: CACSGMGGTRTDKLIF. CDR3 nucleotide sequence: TGTGCCTGTTCTGGGATGGGGGGTACGCGGACCGATAAACTCATCTTT.

This clone has more than one count but fewer than ten. A much larger clonotype is one base distant, so this may be a read error. The same CDR3 is also encoded by other DNA sequences in this sample. The chain joins TRDV2 to TRDJ1; maybe TRDD3 (5 bases). Germline CDR1 reads GEAIGNYY; CDR2 reads EKD. CDR3 length equals 18 residues. In nucleotides, the CDR3 is TGTGCTTGTGACAATATTGTAGGGAACGGGGAGAACACCGATAAACTCATCTTT. Protein product: CACDNIVGNGENTDKLIF.

By share, this clone ranks as medium-sized. The chain couples TRDV2 to TRDJ1; TRDD3 matches at 9 bases. V dropped 2 bases and J dropped 0; count of bases not matched to a gene: 15. This CDR3 is 19 amino acids long. Germline values: CDR1 GEAIGNYY, CDR2 EKD. The CDR3 region is CACDSLSVLGDAYTDKLIF. The CDR3 DNA follows: TGTGCCTGTGACAGCCTTTCCGTACTGGGGGACGCGTACACCGATAAACTCATCTTT.

There are a few counts of this clone. This may come from a read error, since a much larger clone is one base off. V gene TRDV2 combines with J gene TRDJ3; the match to TRDD3 covers 8 bases. CDR3 length: 21 residues. From germline, CDR1 is GEAIGNYY and CDR2 EKD. For the CDR3, the DNA is TGTGCCTGTGACACCGGGGAACTGGGGGCCCCAAGCTCCCGGGACACCCGACAGATGTTTTTC. Translation: CACDTGELGAPSSRDTRQMFF.